This T cell receptor beta chain was identified in a study of T cells after yellow fever vaccination. Via MiXCR, TCRdb re-called the 5' RACE reads, giving one row per CDR3 protein. The sample shows some 340,000 distinct CDR3 sequences, over 8.5% of them seen only once. A note on this clonotype: No antigen is known for it.

Study-wide findings and caveats: The booster saw the reappearance of most primary-vaccination clones (about 95% CD4, around 88% CD8).

The trim removed 2 bases at V and 4 bases at J, leaving 3 bases unmatched. The CDR3 spans 14 residues. CDR1 is LNHNV and CDR2 is YYDKDF in the germline V gene (reference sequence). This sequence originates from a man aged 18 to 30 who received the YFV17D yellow fever vaccine. The sequencing here drew on CD4+ T cells sorted from PBMCs, taken 45 days after the yellow fever booster vaccination. The genes are TRBV15 and TRBJ2-3; 7 bases fit TRBD1. CDR3 nucleotides: TGTGCCACCAGCAGACGAACAGGGGCAGATACGCAGTATTTT. Translated: CATSRRTGADTQYF.